The rows below give T cell receptor beta chains drawn from one sample of a study of human T cells and chemical hapten exposure. TCRdb called the 5' RACE reads again in MiXCR, with one record for every CDR3 protein. The table includes about 80,000 distinct CDR3 sequences, more than 7% detected once. All receptors come from a male donor in good health. Both conserved end residues are trimmed from each CDR3. Only some rows state a clone size, as once, few, many or a class for expanded clones.

TRBJ1-2	many	TRBV15	ATSFLVRGGYT
TRBJ2-6	many	TRBV6-2/TRBV6-3	ASSSTPDGANVLT
TRBJ2-1	NA	TRBV18	ASSPPLGRYNEQF
TRBJ2-7	few	TRBV7-9	ASSLAGRDTYEQY
TRBJ2-3	many	TRBV20-1	SAIYRDISDTQY
TRBJ1-5	NA	TRBV5-5	ASSLDRGGQPQH
TRBJ2-3	many	TRBV4-1	ASSQEDSTSTDTQY
TRBJ1-1	NA	TRBV7-2	ASSLFKGPNTEAF
TRBJ2-2	many	TRBV29-1	STTANTGELF
TRBJ2-7	NA	TRBV7-3	ASSQKGTEAYEQY
TRBJ2-7	NA	TRBV30	AWNSSSYEQY
TRBJ2-3	once	TRBV11-2	ASSLVPNTQY
TRBJ1-1	few	TRBV14	ASSQYPNTEAF
TRBJ2-4	NA	TRBV27	ASSSSFLLPKNIQY
TRBJ1-5	many	TRBV5-1	ASSLTGGQPQH
TRBJ1-5	NA	TRBV12-3/TRBV12-4	ASSLGLARQGIRQPQH
TRBJ1-2	few	TRBV12-3/TRBV12-4	ASSLGGRLGDYT
TRBJ2-5	NA	TRBV12-3/TRBV12-4	ASSFQELAGGTQY
TRBJ1-1	many	TRBV11-2	ASSLGRTEAF
TRBJ1-6	NA	TRBV6-6	ASSRDMGYNSPLH
TRBJ2-3	few	TRBV14	ASRTSGTDTQY
TRBJ1-1	many	TRBV5-6	ASSLRTAEAF
TRBJ1-1	many	TRBV29-1	SVEGHMNTEAF
TRBJ1-2	many	TRBV15	ATSTPDTRTSYGYT
TRBJ1-1	many	TRBV29-1	SVGVRQLNTEAF
TRBJ1-5	NA	TRBV3-1	ASSQAQGQPQH
TRBJ2-3	few	TRBV4-2	ASSQDRYTQY
TRBJ2-1	many	TRBV7-6	ASSLERGTSSPEQF
TRBJ1-5	many	TRBV12-3/TRBV12-4	ASSGRGNQPQH
TRBJ2-3	many	TRBV10-3	AISATSGTSTDTQY
TRBJ1-1	many	TRBV30	AWSDGGGSEAF
TRBJ1-2	many	TRBV6-5	ASSYEQGYGYT
TRBJ2-7	NA	TRBV6-6	ASRKLQGEGSYEQY
TRBJ2-7	many	TRBV7-9	ASSFGRASEQY
TRBJ1-4	few	TRBV5-4	ASSLTAKSEKLF
TRBJ1-6	few	TRBV14	ASSQAGGGSPLH
TRBJ2-1	NA	TRBV3-1	ASSPNSWVQF
TRBJ2-3	many	TRBV20-1	SADRLAGVTDTQY
TRBJ2-6	NA	TRBV20-1	SATTGQGSTGANVLT
TRBJ2-4	few	TRBV5-1	ASSLVLGTGDFAPAKNIQY
TRBJ2-1	NA	TRBV4-3	ASSQDTSGGVGEQF
TRBJ2-5	many	TRBV10-3	AISAGQGLGLETQY
TRBJ2-2	NA	TRBV5-1	APGGQPNTGELF
TRBJ2-3	few	TRBV7-2	ASSRLEDTQY
TRBJ2-3	many	TRBV13	ASSLGLQGRTDTQY
TRBJ2-1	many	TRBV18	ASSPVRAPYNEQF
TRBJ1-5	NA	TRBV6-2/TRBV6-3	ASSGTRSFQPQH
TRBJ2-3	few	TRBV20-1	SAEEPGTDTQY
TRBJ2-1	many	TRBV12-3/TRBV12-4	ASSSGTSGTQYNEQF
TRBJ1-6	NA	TRBV11-2	ASSFERSGYYSPLH
TRBJ1-1	few	TRBV14	ASSQRPGEAF
TRBJ1-1	NA	TRBV20-1	SARVGQGGYEAF
TRBJ2-2	many	TRBV6-4	ASSATGDTGELF
TRBJ1-2	few	TRBV18	ASSPGTLLDYGYT
TRBJ2-7	few	TRBV20-1	SARGRSGSYEQY
TRBJ1-5	few	TRBV20-1	SARGDSRTFSNQPQH
TRBJ1-1	NA	TRBV7-6	ASSTTSGTGRSGGAF
TRBJ2-3	many	TRBV20-1	SAKTRESTDTQY
TRBJ2-1	NA	TRBV6-6	ASSPPGSSEQF